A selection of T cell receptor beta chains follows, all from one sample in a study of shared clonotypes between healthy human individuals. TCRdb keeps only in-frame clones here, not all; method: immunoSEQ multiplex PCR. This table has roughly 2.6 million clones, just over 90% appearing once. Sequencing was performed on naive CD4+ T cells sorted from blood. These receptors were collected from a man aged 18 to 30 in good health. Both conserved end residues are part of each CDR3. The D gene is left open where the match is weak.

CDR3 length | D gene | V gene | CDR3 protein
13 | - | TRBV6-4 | CARKPGQSRTQYF
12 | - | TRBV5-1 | CASSLDVYGYTF
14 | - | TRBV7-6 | CASSLQGFGTEAFF
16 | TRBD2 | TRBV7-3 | CASSSWTSGGLFAQYF
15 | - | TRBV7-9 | CASSLTMRVTYEQYF
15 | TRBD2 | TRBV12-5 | CASGFPAGGLETQYF
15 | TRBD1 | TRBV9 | CASSGPDRSSYEQYF
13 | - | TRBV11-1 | CASSHAGRNEQFF
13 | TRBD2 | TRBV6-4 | CASILAGDYEQYF
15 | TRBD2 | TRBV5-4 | CASSSPGGLGETQYF
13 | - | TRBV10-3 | CAISPGGLEKLFF
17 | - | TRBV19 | CASSIIPGGVLNTEAFF
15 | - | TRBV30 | CAWSVVGGAPPGQFF
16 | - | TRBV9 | CASSVAVTASGNTIYF
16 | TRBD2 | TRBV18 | CASSPSAGGVSYEQYF
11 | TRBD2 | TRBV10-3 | CVTGEAGEEFF
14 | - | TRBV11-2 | CASSQREGNIEAFF
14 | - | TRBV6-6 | CASSRQASTDTQYF
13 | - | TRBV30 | CAWREIGEGAQYF